What follows is one T cell receptor (beta chain) and its context. This entry belongs to a study of blood T cell repertoires in COVID-19. For the study at large: Samples taken during acute and convalescent COVID-19 were collected in the United States, Italy and Spain. Nucleic acid was either cDNA or gDNA, and it came from T cells, B-cell-depleted T cells, or PBMCs.

In the authors' methods: The assay estimated nucleated cells by amplifying reference gene primers. The table came from immunoSEQ multiplex PCR; TCRdb's copy has only in-frame clones and leaves some out. V and J calls and clone size are copied from that table; D and trimming were computed from the DNA. The sample consists of under 250,000 clones, under 90% of them appearing once. The length of the CDR3 is 14 residues. Unmatched junction bases numbered 8, after V lost 5 bases and J lost 5 bases. Germline CDR1 is MNHEY and CDR2 is SMNVEV (reference sequence). Sample: peripheral blood. The gene calls are TRBV27 and TRBJ1-1; 7 bases match TRBD1. This sequence was found in a man in his sixties who had recovered from COVID-19. DNA for the CDR3: TGTGCCAGCAGTGTGAGACAGGGTCGTACTGAAGCTTTCTTT. It is translated as CASSVRQGRTEAFF.